This T cell receptor beta chain was documented in a study of T cells in Graves' hyperthyroidism and ophthalmopathy. From germline, CDR1 is DFQATT and CDR2 SNEGSKA (reference sequence). Trimming took off 0 bases at V and 4 bases at J, with 13 bases between the two ends. This CDR3 is 14 amino acids long. This clonotype was observed once. Researchers amplified the TCR beta CDR3 regions from RNA transcripts. RT-PCR in the first round (using the HTBI primer set) targeted the TCR CDR3. TCRdb analysed the multiplex PCR reads with MiXCR anew, one entry per CDR3 protein. This table holds approximately 100,000 distinct CDR3 sequences, about 50% found once.

The source is a man in his forties with Graves' hyperthyroidism. The chain has TRBV20-1 and TRBJ2-7; D unresolved. Sample: blood. Written as DNA, the CDR3 is TGCAGTGCTAGAGATCCGGAACAGTTATACGAGCAGTACTTC. Protein sequence: CSARDPEQLYEQYF.